This T cell receptor beta chain derives from a study of graft-versus-host responses after intestinal transplantation. Details on this clone: The antigen remains undetermined.

Germline lookup yields CDR1 LNHDA and CDR2 SQIVND (reference sequence). V was clipped by 5 bases and J by 0 bases; unmatched bases: 3. The CDR3 consists of 14 residues. General study points: Across patients carrying graft-donor T cell macrochimerism, allografts held high graft-versus-host to host-versus-graft clonal ratios.

Sequencing was performed with immunoSEQ multiplex PCR; in TCRdb, only in-frame clones are kept and a portion is missing. The data show about 94,000 clones, roughly 90% seen once. The specimen was unstimulated CD8+ T cells sorted from spleen or lymph node cells, collected before intestinal transplant. The TCR originated in a human donor who received an intestinal transplant. The chain recombines TRBV19 with TRBJ2-7; 8 bases match TRBD2. The CDR3 protein is CASSPSGRSYEQYF. CDR3 DNA sequence: TGTGCCAGTAGTCCTAGCGGGCGCTCCTACGAGCAGTACTTC.